This TCR beta chain comes out of a study of T cell repertoires in cytomegalovirus infection. Study-level background: It was recently identified HLA-C-restricted and well-studied HLA-B-restricted CMV epitopes that the study used. Based on public TCR beta signatures, there were indications of CMV infection and of a matching HLA type. Study conclusions and caveats: What dominated the ex vivo response were HLA-C-restricted CMV-specific TCR beta clonotypes. Accumulated public TCR beta family frequency recognized individuals carrying CMV together with the relevant HLA.

TCRdb independently ran MiXCR on the reads; one entry per CDR3 protein. The table has about 740,000 distinct CDR3 sequences, around 30% seen once. This clonotype has more than one count but fewer than ten. The antigen is not known. CDR3 size: 17 residues. V was pared by 2 bases and J by 3 bases, with 12 bases of the junction left unmatched. The germline V gene encodes CDR1 MNHEY and CDR2 SVGAGI. This specimen consisted of cultured PBMCs, obtained from culture after CMV antigen stimulation. The V call is TRBV6-5, the J call TRBJ1-1; 7 bases are shared with TRBD1. This clonotype was sampled from a human donor in good health (CMV status not recorded). Some clones in this sample may be carry-over from other donors' samples. CDR3 region: CASSYKDRVYLYTEAFF. For the CDR3, the DNA is TGTGCCAGCAGTTACAAAGACAGGGTCTATTTGTACACTGAAGCTTTCTTT.